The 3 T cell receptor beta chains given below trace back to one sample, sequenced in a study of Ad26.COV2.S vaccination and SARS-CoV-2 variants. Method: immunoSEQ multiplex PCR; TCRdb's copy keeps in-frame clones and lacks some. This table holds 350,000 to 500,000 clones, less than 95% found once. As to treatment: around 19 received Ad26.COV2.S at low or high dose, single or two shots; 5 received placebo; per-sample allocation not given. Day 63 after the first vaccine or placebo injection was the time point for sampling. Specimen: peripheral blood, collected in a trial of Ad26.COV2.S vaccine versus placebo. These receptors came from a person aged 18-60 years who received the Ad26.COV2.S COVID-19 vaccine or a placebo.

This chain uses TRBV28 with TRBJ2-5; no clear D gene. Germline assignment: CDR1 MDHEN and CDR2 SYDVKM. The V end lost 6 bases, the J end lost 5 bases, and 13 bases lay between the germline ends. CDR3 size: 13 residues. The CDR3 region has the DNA TGTGCCAGCAGCCGAGAGGATACGGAGACCCAGTACTTC. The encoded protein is CASSREDTETQYF.

The CDR3 DNA reads as TGTGCCAGCAGTGCGGACAGGGGAATCCAAGAGACCCAGTACTTC. Its protein is CASSADRGIQETQYF. The gene calls are TRBV2 and TRBJ2-5; TRBD1 matches at 9 bases. Germline V gives CDR1 SNHLY, CDR2 FYNNEI. This CDR3 spans 15 amino acids. J was trimmed by 1 base and V by 4 bases; bases with no gene match: 4.

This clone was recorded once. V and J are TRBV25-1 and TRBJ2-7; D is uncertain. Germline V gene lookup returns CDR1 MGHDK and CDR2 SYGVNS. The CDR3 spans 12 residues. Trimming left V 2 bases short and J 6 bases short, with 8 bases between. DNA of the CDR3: TGTGCCAGCAGTGAAGTAGGTTCCGAGCAGTACTTC. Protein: CASSEVGSEQYF.